This T cell receptor beta chain was sequenced during a study of blood T cell repertoires in COVID-19. Generated by immunoSEQ multiplex PCR, the TCRdb table keeps only in-frame clones and is missing some. The repertoire has about 230,000 clones, approximately 85% of them found once; the top ten carry 4% to 6%. The Seattle patients joined while their infection was active and were tracked longitudinally afterward. The length of the CDR3 is 15 residues. V dropped 4 bases and J dropped 7 bases, with 16 bases sitting between them. Per germline, CDR1 MDHEN and CDR2 SYDVKM. Material for sequencing was peripheral blood. This chain links TRBV28 with TRBJ2-2; D ambiguous. The clonotype was recovered from a man aged 50-60 years with COVID-19, enrolled during active disease. CDR3 bases: TGTGCCAGCAGTTCCCCCCCCGGTAGTCACGGGGAGCTGTTTTTT. Residues: CASSSPPGSHGELFF.